The next 20 T cell receptor beta chains were all read from a single sample in a study of response to subunit inactivated influenza vaccine. TCRdb called the RT-PCR reads again in MiXCR, with one record for every CDR3 protein. This table holds hundreds of thousands of distinct CDR3 sequences, around 13% found once. Sequenced here: PBMCs from blood, sampled 14 to 15 days before vaccination. All receptors derive from a man in his fifties or sixties who received an inactivated influenza vaccine.

This chain links TRBV7-6 with TRBJ2-1; TRBD1 matches 9 bases. V dropped 0 bases and J dropped 4; count of bases not matched to a gene: 4. From germline, CDR1 is SGHVS and CDR2 FNYEAQ. The CDR3 runs to 16 residues. The CDR3 spells CASSLAGQGPYNEQFF. The CDR3 DNA sequence: TGTGCCAGCAGCTTAGCGGGACAGGGACCTTACAATGAGCAGTTCTTC.

This rearrangement joins TRBV11-2 to TRBJ1-2; TRBD1 aligns across 7 bases. Germline values: CDR1 SGHAT, CDR2 FQNNGV. CDR3 size: 14 residues. J lost 7 bases, V lost 2 bases, and 7 bases had no gene match. The CDR3 region is CASSLSQGETGYTF. Here the CDR3 DNA reads TGTGCCAGCAGCTTATCCCAGGGGGAGACTGGCTACACCTTC.

This clonotype was seen many times. V is TRBV4-2 and J is TRBJ1-3, with D uncertain. The germline V gene has CDR1 LGHNA and CDR2 YNFKEQ. The CDR3 loop spans 15 amino acids. V shed 0 bases and J shed 0 bases, with 6 bases lying between them. Here the CDR3 reads CASSQDDSSGNTIYF. In DNA form, the CDR3 reads TGTGCCAGCAGCCAAGATGATAGCTCTGGAAACACCATATATTTT.

On this clonotype: This may be a read error: a much more frequent sequence differs by one nucleotide. V is TRBV5-1 and J is TRBJ2-3, with a tentative D call TRBD1 (6 bases). CDR3 length: 16 amino acids. V lost 3 bases, J lost 4 bases, and 18 bases lay in between. Germline lookup yields CDR1 SGHRS and CDR2 YFSETQ. The CDR3, as DNA: TGCGCCAGCAGCTATGGGGAACAGGGAGTAGCAGATACGCAGTATTTT. Protein sequence: CASSYGEQGVADTQYF.

The gene calls are TRBV11-2 and TRBJ1-5, with D perhaps matching TRBD1 (6 bases). Germline V gene data show CDR1 as SGHAT and CDR2 as FQNNGV. V dropped 4 bases and J dropped 4 bases, with 14 bases sitting between them. The CDR3 runs 15 residues. CDR3: CASSSSGTLNQPQHF. Written as DNA, the CDR3 is TGTGCCAGCAGCTCCTCCGGGACACTAAATCAGCCCCAGCATTTT.

This clonotype was observed a few times. This chain links TRBV20-1 with TRBJ2-5; 15 nucleotides match TRBD2. CDR1 is DFQATT and CDR2 is SNEGSKA in the germline V gene (reference sequence). The CDR3 runs to 17 residues. J gave up 4 bases and V 6 bases, and 12 bases lay outside the gene matches. CDR3 sequence reads: CSAPRTSGRARRETQYF. CDR3 in DNA: TGCAGTGCCCCAAGGACTAGCGGGAGGGCGAGGCGAGAGACCCAGTACTTC.

The V and J genes are TRBV24-1 and TRBJ2-7, with TRBD1 identical over 9 bases. The CDR3 has 17 amino acids. CDR1 KGHDR and CDR2 SFDVKD come from the germline V gene. The ends lost 3 bases at V and 0 bases at J; junction bases unmatched: 8. The DNA of the CDR3 is TGTGCCACCAGTGATGCCGCCGGGACAGGGAGCTCCTACGAGCAGTACTTC. Translated: CATSDAAGTGSSYEQYF.

The chain combines TRBV7-8 with TRBJ2-7, with no clear D. V was pared by 2 bases and J by 0 bases, with 8 bases between. The germline V gene has CDR1 SGHVS and CDR2 FQNEAQ. The CDR3 length is 14 residues. As DNA, the CDR3 is TGTGCCAGCAGCTTAACGAGAATCTCCTACGAGCAGTACTTC. It translates to CASSLTRISYEQYF.

Many counts were recorded for this clonotype. The rearrangement joins TRBV20-1 to TRBJ2-3; D ambiguous. The CDR3 spans 15 residues. Trimming pared 5 bases from V and 4 bases from J, leaving 19 bases between. CDR1 DFQATT and CDR2 SNEGSKA come from the germline V gene (reference sequence). CDR3 coding DNA: TGCAGTGCTGGAGTGGCGCAAAGGGTCCCAGATACGCAGTATTTT. It is translated as CSAGVAQRVPDTQYF.

This clonotype appeared a few times. CDR3 protein: CASSHRVQGLRQYF. The CDR3, as DNA: TGTGCCAGCAGCCACCGGGTACAGGGACTAAGGCAGTATTTT. The rearrangement uses TRBV11-2 and TRBJ2-3, with D maybe TRBD2 (7 bases). The CDR3 has 14 amino acids. The V gene lost 5 bases and the J gene lost 11 bases, with 20 bases spanning the gap. Germline V gene sequence: CDR1 SGHAT, CDR2 FQNNGV.

This chain connects TRBV5-1 to TRBJ2-5, with TRBD1 matching 8 bases. Looked up from germline, CDR1 is SGHRS and CDR2 is YFSETQ. The CDR3 has 15 residues. V lost 0 bases to trimming and J lost 5 bases; unmatched junction nucleotides: 6. As DNA, the CDR3 is TGCGCCAGCAGCTTGGGGACAGGGAGATTTGAGACCCAGTACTTC. As protein: CASSLGTGRFETQYF.

This clonotype was counted between two and nine times. The chain carries TRBV7-2 and TRBJ1-1, with no clear D. The V gene lost 6 bases and the J gene lost 2 bases, with 13 bases spanning the gap. The CDR3 extends over 14 amino acids. From germline, CDR1 is SGHTA and CDR2 FQGNSA. CDR3 coding DNA: TGTGCCAGCAGAGTCAAGGGCGATAACACTGAAGCTTTCTTT. Its translation: CASRVKGDNTEAFF.

This clonotype was picked up a small number of times. This chain links TRBV11-2 with TRBJ2-1, with D unclear. Trimming stripped 1 base from V and 6 bases from J, with 10 bases between. The CDR3 sequence is 14 residues long. CDR1 is SGHAT, CDR2 FQNNGV, per germline. CDR3 sequence: CASSLVRYRNEQFF. DNA of the CDR3: TGTGCCAGCAGCTTAGTTCGCTACCGCAATGAGCAGTTCTTC.

This clonotype has just a few counts. This sequence joins TRBV14 and TRBJ2-1, with 11 bases lining up with TRBD1. Germline values: CDR1 SGHDN, CDR2 FVKESK. The CDR3 sequence is 17 residues long. V was clipped by 3 bases and J by 4 bases; unmatched bases: 8. The CDR3 reads CASSHFGTGGSYNEQFF. In DNA form, the CDR3 reads TGTGCCAGCAGCCACTTCGGGACAGGGGGATCATACAATGAGCAGTTCTTC. The whole variable domain, remainder taken from reference TRBV14 and TRBJ2-1, is EAGVTQFPSHSVIEKGQTVTLRCDPISGHDNLYWYRRVMGKEIKFLLHFVKESKQDESGMPNNRFLAERTGGTYSTLKVQPAELEDSGVYFCASSHFGTGGSYNEQFFGPGTRLTVL.

This clonotype was seen a few times. The CDR3 DNA follows: TGTGCCAGCAGCTCTCCTAGCGGGGGATTGTACGAGCAGTACTTC. This translates into CASSSPSGGLYEQYF. V gene TRBV11-2 combines with J gene TRBJ2-7, with 10 bases lining up with TRBD2. After removal of 4 bases from V and 4 bases from J, the junction contained 7 bases not matched to a gene. There are 15 residues in the CDR3. The germline V gene encodes CDR1 SGHAT and CDR2 FQNNGV.

V and J are TRBV15 and TRBJ1-4; 7 positions agree with TRBD1. Germline V CDR1 and CDR2: LNHNV, YYDKDF (reference sequence). The CDR3 extends over 17 amino acids. V shed 3 bases and J 8 bases; nucleotides not matched to a gene: 15. The CDR3 loop reads CATSREGRTGLNEKLFF. The CDR3 DNA reads as TGTGCCACCAGCAGGGAGGGAAGGACAGGTTTAAACGAAAAACTGTTTTTT.

The chain couples TRBV5-1 to TRBJ2-1; 7 bases match TRBD2. Germline CDR1 and CDR2: SGHRS and YFSETQ. Trimming cost V 4 bases and J 13 bases; bases outside gene matches: 8. The CDR3 covers 12 residues. The DNA of the CDR3 is TGCGCCAGCAGCGGGGGGGGAAAACCCCAGTTCTTC. It codes for CASSGGGKPQFF.

This clonotype came up a few times. The chain links TRBV7-9 to TRBJ2-2; weak D call: TRBD1 (6 bases). The CDR3 spans 11 residues. Trimming removed 11 bases at V and 3 bases at J, with 7 bases between. From germline, CDR1 is SEHNR and CDR2 FQNEAQ (reference sequence). CDR3 amino acids: CAGTYTGELFF. DNA of the CDR3: TGTGCCGGGACATACACCGGGGAGCTGTTTTTT.

In its sample, this clonotype was seen a few times. The chain uses TRBV9 and TRBJ1-2; 7 nucleotides line up with TRBD1. CDR3 size: 15 residues. From germline, CDR1 is SGDLS and CDR2 YYNGEE. The V gene end was trimmed by 4 bases and the J gene end by 4 bases; junction bases not matched to a gene: 10. The CDR3: CASSPQGGRFYGYTF. The CDR3 nucleotides are TGTGCCAGCAGCCCTCAGGGGGGGCGTTTCTATGGCTACACCTTC.

This clonotype has just a few counts. CDR3 in amino acids: CSAPHGLRWAEQFF. DNA for the CDR3: TGCAGTGCCCCCCATGGGCTACGATGGGCTGAGCAGTTCTTC. This chain uses TRBV20-1 with TRBJ2-1; unclear D gene. The V end lost 6 bases, the J end lost 9 bases, and 21 bases lay between the germline ends. The CDR3 totals 14 residues. From germline, CDR1 is DFQATT and CDR2 SNEGSKA (reference sequence).